Listed here are 20 T cell receptor beta chains from one sample, sequenced in a study of blood T cell dynamics during melanoma immunotherapy. Clones were read by immunoSEQ multiplex PCR, and TCRdb kept only the in-frame ones, dropping some. The table lists some 15,000 clones, approximately 93% of them singletons. Stated time point: pre-treatment baseline. The sequenced sample was blood, obtained from a patient treated with checkpoint blockade. The receptors were sampled from a human donor with melanoma.

This chain uses TRBV7-2 with TRBJ1-6; 10 bases are shared with TRBD1. CDR1 and CDR2 from the germline V gene are SGHTA and FQGNSA. The CDR3 consists of 13 residues. Germline trimming cut 5 bases from V and 9 bases from J; bases unmatched to any gene: 1. The DNA for the CDR3 is TGTGCCAGCAGCCGGGACAGGGGTTCACCCCTCCACTTT. It translates to CASSRDRGSPLHF.

The chain carries TRBV30 and TRBJ1-1; 7 positions match TRBD1. V dropped 2 bases and J dropped 5; count of bases not matched to a gene: 8. The CDR3 has 14 residues. CDR1 and CDR2 from the germline V gene are GTSNPN and SVGIG (reference sequence). CDR3 nucleotide sequence: TGTGCCTGGAGTCAAACGACAGGGAGAACTGAAGCTTTCTTT. Translating gives CAWSQTTGRTEAFF. Full variable domain (rest looked up from reference TRBV30 and TRBJ1-1): SQTIHQWPATLVQPVGSPLSLECTVEGTSNPNLYWYRQAAGRGLQLLFYSVGIGQISSEVPQNLSASRPQDRQFILSSKKLLLSDSGFYLCAWSQTTGRTEAFFGQGTRLTVV.

The chain is built from TRBV4-1 and TRBJ2-4, with D maybe TRBD1 (5 bases). Germline CDR1 MGHRA, CDR2 YSYEKL. The germline V and J ends were trimmed by 2 bases and 0 bases, with 17 bases remaining between them. This CDR3 has 18 amino acids. CDR3 coding DNA: TGCGCCAGCAGCCAAATCATTCTCCAGGGTCTAGCCAAAAACATTCAGTACTTC. Its translation: CASSQIILQGLAKNIQYF.

This chain joins TRBV5-1 and TRBJ1-2; 8 bases align to TRBD1. The germline CDR1 and CDR2 sequences are SGHRS and YFSETQ. After removal of 3 bases from V and 3 bases from J, the junction contained 1 base not matched to a gene. This CDR3 comprises 13 residues. CDR3 region: CASSWGQDYGYTF. Here the CDR3 DNA reads TGCGCCAGCAGCTGGGGACAGGACTATGGCTACACCTTC. Filled out from reference TRBV5-1 and TRBJ1-2, the complete variable domain reads KAGVTQTPRYLIKTRGQQVTLSCSPISGHRSVSWYQQTPGQGLQFLFEYFSETQRNKGNFPGRFSGRQFSNSRSEMNVSTLELGDSALYLCASSWGQDYGYTFGSGTRLTVV.

The rearrangement uses TRBV6-5 and TRBJ1-5; TRBD1 is a possible D gene (5 bases). CDR3 length: 14 amino acids. Germline V gives CDR1 MNHEY, CDR2 SVGAGI. V was cut by 6 bases and J by 7 bases, with 16 bases left in between. The CDR3 protein is CASRVDRLKQPQHF. CDR3 nucleotides: TGTGCCAGCAGAGTAGACAGATTAAAACAGCCCCAGCATTTT.

The chain joins TRBV15 to TRBJ2-7; 9 bases are shared with TRBD1. The V gene end was trimmed by 1 base and the J gene end by 2 bases; junction bases not matched to a gene: 6. This CDR3 spans 16 amino acids. Per the germline V gene, CDR1 is LNHNV and CDR2 is YYDKDF (reference sequence). CDR3 in amino acids: CATSRGQGESPYEQYF. In DNA, the CDR3 is TGTGCCACCAGCAGAGGACAGGGGGAGAGCCCCTACGAGCAGTACTTC.

The chain recombines TRBV19 with TRBJ1-5; D remains ambiguous. Deletions cut 5 bases from V and 4 bases from J, with 6 bases between. The CDR3 extends over 12 amino acids. CDR1 and CDR2 (germline): LNHDA, SQIVND (reference sequence). The CDR3 loop is CASSSPNQPQHF. In DNA form, the CDR3 reads TGTGCCAGTAGTTCGCCTAATCAGCCCCAGCATTTT.

V usage is TRBV29-1 and J usage is TRBJ2-2; 9 bases map to TRBD1. Looked up from germline, CDR1 is SQVTM and CDR2 is ANQGSEA. The junction had 7 bases not matched to a gene; V was cut back by 4 bases and J by 7 bases. CDR3 length: 14 residues. The CDR3 is CSVAPGQGGGELFF. CDR3 coding DNA: TGCAGCGTTGCCCCGGGACAGGGTGGCGGGGAGCTGTTTTTT.

The V call is TRBV10-3, the J call TRBJ2-5; D uncertain. Germline CDR1 is ENHRY and CDR2 is SYGVKD. The CDR3 is 13 amino acids. V lost 3 bases and J lost 3, with 8 bases in between. The CDR3 here is CAISDGGEETQYF. In DNA form, the CDR3 reads TGTGCCATCAGTGACGGCGGTGAAGAGACCCAGTACTTC.

V usage is TRBV5-6 and J usage is TRBJ2-2; D perhaps matches TRBD2 (6 bases). The ends were cut back, 0 bases at V and 5 bases at J, with 8 bases in the middle. This CDR3 is 14 amino acids long. Germline V gives CDR1 SGHDT, CDR2 YYEEEE. The CDR3, as DNA: TGTGCCAGCAGCTTGGACGGAGGGACCGGGGAGCTGTTTTTT. This sequence encodes CASSLDGGTGELFF.

The chain links TRBV5-1 to TRBJ2-7, with TRBD1 matching 9 bases. Germline CDR1 SGHRS, CDR2 YFSETQ. V gave up 0 bases and J gave up 2 bases; unmatched junction bases: 3. The CDR3 is 15 amino acids. The chain's CDR3 is CASSLAGQGPYEQYF. The CDR3 DNA reads TGCGCCAGCAGCTTGGCTGGACAGGGGCCCTACGAGCAGTACTTC.

The CDR3 sequence is CASSPQGAKDTEAFF. In nucleotides, the CDR3 is TGTGCCAGCTCGCCGCAGGGGGCGAAGGACACTGAAGCTTTCTTT. The rearrangement uses TRBV18 and TRBJ1-1, with 8 bases that match TRBD1. Unmatched junction bases numbered 9, after V lost 6 bases and J lost 3 bases. The CDR3 runs to 15 residues. CDR1 KGHSH and CDR2 LQKENI come from the germline V gene. The variable domain in full, with the rest retrieved from reference TRBV18 and TRBJ1-1, is NAGVMQNPRHLVRRRGQEARLRCSPMKGHSHVYWYRQLPEEGLKFMVYLQKENIIDESGMPKERFSAEFPKEGPSILRIQQVVRGDSAAYFCASSPQGAKDTEAFFGQGTRLTVV.

This clone was observed a single time. The chain uses TRBV29-1 and TRBJ2-1; D unclear. Trimming stripped 0 bases from V and 4 bases from J, with 7 bases between. The germline gives CDR1 SQVTM, CDR2 ANQGSEA. This CDR3 contains 13 residues. As DNA, the CDR3 is TGCAGCGTTGAAGACGGTTTATACAATGAGCAGTTCTTC. The encoded protein is CSVEDGLYNEQFF.

V is TRBV13 and J is TRBJ2-3, with D possibly matching TRBD2 (6 bases). V was pared by 4 bases and J by 2 bases, with 16 bases between. The CDR3 is 16 amino acids. Germline CDR1 and CDR2: PRHDT and FYEKMQ (reference sequence). This CDR3 is CASSSLLRGSTDTQYF. The CDR3 region has the DNA TGTGCCAGCAGCTCCCTTTTGCGGGGATCCACAGATACGCAGTATTTT.

The chain couples TRBV5-1 to TRBJ2-2, with D possibly matching TRBD2 (5 bases). Trimming left V 9 bases short and J 6 bases short, with 18 bases between. The CDR3 extends over 14 amino acids. Looked up from germline, CDR1 is SGHRS and CDR2 is YFSETQ. The CDR3 DNA reads as TGCGCCACTACCTTCGGGGAGACCGCCGGGGAGCTGTTTTTT. This gives the protein CATTFGETAGELFF.

This sequence joins TRBV7-6 and TRBJ2-5, with D unclear. Germline V CDR1 and CDR2: SGHVS, FNYEAQ. This CDR3 spans 15 amino acids. Trimming pared 4 bases from V and 2 bases from J, leaving 14 bases between. CDR3 in amino acids: CASSYSLMGQETQYF. DNA of the CDR3: TGTGCCAGCAGCTACAGCCTTATGGGACAAGAGACCCAGTACTTC.

This sequence joins TRBV30 and TRBJ2-5; 15 bases fit TRBD2. J lost 5 bases, V lost 4 bases, and 5 bases had no gene match. Germline V gene data show CDR1 as GTSNPN and CDR2 as SVGIG (reference sequence). The CDR3 contains 15 residues. Written as DNA, the CDR3 is TGTGCCTGGACAGGGACTAGCGGGAGGCAGGAGACCCAGTACTTC. It translates to CAWTGTSGRQETQYF.

The CDR3 coding sequence is TGTGCCAGTAGTCCGCGCGTCGGGGGCACCGGGGAGCTGTTTTTT. This codes for CASSPRVGGTGELFF. The V call is TRBV19, the J call TRBJ2-2, with D perhaps matching TRBD2 (6 bases). The CDR3 is 15 residues long. Per germline, CDR1 LNHDA and CDR2 SQIVND (reference sequence). With 5 bases removed from V and 4 bases from J, the gap between germline ends came to 14 bases. The variable domain in full, completed from reference TRBV19 and TRBJ2-2, reads DGGITQSPKYLFRKEGQNVTLSCEQNLNHDAMYWYRQDPGQGLRLIYYSQIVNDFQKGDIAEGYSVSREKKESFPLTVTSAQKNPTAFYLCASSPRVGGTGELFFGEGSRLTVL.

The rearrangement uses TRBV10-1 and TRBJ2-2; D remains unclear. The CDR3 runs 13 residues. Trimming removed 4 bases at V and 5 bases at J, with 8 bases between. CDR1 and CDR2 (germline): WNHNN, SYGVQD (reference sequence). This CDR3 reads CASSATPTGELFF. DNA for the CDR3: TGCGCCAGCAGTGCCACACCAACCGGGGAGCTGTTTTTT.

The gene calls are TRBV18 and TRBJ1-6; TRBD1 agrees at 11 bases. The CDR3 contains 14 residues. Germline V gene sequence: CDR1 KGHSH, CDR2 LQKENI. V lost 3 bases and J lost 9; bases outside the gene matches: 1. The CDR3 spells CASSPGQGASPLHF. The CDR3 DNA reads as TGTGCCAGCTCACCCGGACAGGGGGCTTCACCCCTCCACTTT.